This entry lists 12 T cell receptor beta chains sequenced from one sample in a study of T-cell memory formation after mild COVID-19 (dated by TCRdb to the early 2020s). Library generation was performed with 5' RACE. These reads were obtained on an Illumina NovaSeq 6000. The public reads were quality trimmed at Q25 with fastp and then assembled into clones with MiXCR by TCRdb, keeping productive beta chains. Identical CDR3 proteins give one entry, which carries the most common genes and DNA. This sample holds under 550,000 distinct CDR3 sequences; roughly 20% were observed only once. The biggest ten clones account for roughly an eighth of the sample. Sequencing was carried out using PBMCs or a T cell subset sorted from them (not recorded which). Every receptor here comes from an adult woman who had mild COVID-19 (a few samples of this study predate the infection). The sample titles of this study are shuffled in the database, so cell type and time point are left out; the donor was told from shared clones.

The chain employs TRBV19 and TRBJ2-1, with D tentatively TRBD2 (6 bases). Between the trimmed V and J ends, which lost 3 bases and 0 bases, there was a span of 15 bases. In germline, CDR1 is LNHDA, CDR2 SQIVND (reference sequence). The CDR3 length is 17 residues. For the CDR3, the DNA is TGTGCCAGTAGTATGTGGGCCGGGGGTAGCTCCTACAATGAGCAGTTCTTC. This encodes CASSMWAGGSSYNEQFF.

The sample holds a few counts of this clonotype. The chain employs TRBV12-3 or TRBV12-4 and TRBJ2-1; 7 bases agree with TRBD2. With 3 bases clipped from V and 7 bases from J, the junction kept 6 bases outside the gene matches. The CDR3 extends over 14 amino acids. The CDR3 nucleotides are TGTGCCAGCAGTTTCGGTAGCGGGCTAAATGAGCAGTTCTTC. This codes for CASSFGSGLNEQFF.

This clonotype was recorded a few times. This chain joins TRBV12-3 or TRBV12-4 and TRBJ2-2; D might be TRBD1 or TRBD2, each matching 5 bases. V lost 4 bases and J 6 bases, leaving 12 bases between the germline ends. The CDR3 is 14 residues long. The CDR3 DNA sequence: TGTGCCAGCAGTTCGCTGGGGGTGGCCGGGGAGCTGTTTTTT. It specifies CASSSLGVAGELFF.

The chain uses TRBV20-1 and TRBJ1-4; D gene ambiguous. Germline CDR1 DFQATT, CDR2 SNEGSKA (reference sequence). This CDR3 contains 14 residues. V lost 1 base and J lost 5, with 11 bases in between. The CDR3 bases are TGCAGTGCTAGAGGTTGGGGTGGAAATGAAAAACTGTTTTTT. Amino acid sequence: CSARGWGGNEKLFF.

Turning to this clonotype: Its ends do not fully match the called genes, so a read error is possible. This rearrangement joins TRBV28 to TRBJ1-1, with TRBD1 matching 8 bases. This CDR3 region has 15 residues. Germline V gene data show CDR1 as MDHEN and CDR2 as SYDVKM. DNA of the CDR3: TGTGCCAGCAGTTTCCTGGACAGGGTGAAAACTGAAGCTTTCTTT. As protein: CASSFLDRVKTEAFF.

This clonotype was seen a few times. The chain uses TRBV4-1 and TRBJ2-3; D might be TRBD1 (5 bases). This CDR3 is built from 16 residues. V lost 0 bases, J lost 1 base, and 11 bases lay in between. Germline CDR1 MGHRA, CDR2 YSYEKL. The CDR3 sequence: CASSQDGVQGTDTQYF. The DNA of the CDR3 is TGCGCCAGCAGCCAAGATGGGGTACAGGGCACAGATACGCAGTATTTT.

This clonotype was seen more than once but under ten times. V gene TRBV4-1 combines with J gene TRBJ2-4, with TRBD1 as a possible D gene (5 bases). The CDR3 runs to 16 residues. V was clipped by 4 bases and J by 7 bases, with 20 bases between them. The germline V gene has CDR1 MGHRA and CDR2 YSYEKL. CDR3 nucleotide sequence: TGCGCCAGCAGCCCACTTCAATCAGGGTTGGATAACATTCAGTACTTC. Translation gives CASSPLQSGLDNIQYF.

This chain connects TRBV24-1 to TRBJ2-3; D is uncertain. The CDR3 has 16 amino acids. Germline assignment: CDR1 KGHDR and CDR2 SFDVKD. The V and J ends lost 0 bases and 0 bases respectively, with 9 bases between them. The CDR3 DNA reads TGTGCCACCAGTGATTTGGTGCAAGCAAGCACAGATACGCAGTATTTT. It codes for CATSDLVQASTDTQYF.

The chain links TRBV6-5 to TRBJ2-1; 11 nucleotides agree with TRBD2. Germline V gene lookup returns CDR1 MNHEY and CDR2 SVGAGI. Trimming removed 4 bases from V and 4 bases from J; junction bases left unmatched: 9. This CDR3 comprises 17 residues. CDR3 sequence reads: CASSFQRLAGYYNEQFF. CDR3 nucleotide sequence: TGTGCCAGCAGTTTCCAGAGACTAGCGGGGTATTACAATGAGCAGTTCTTC.

This clonotype was picked up one time. The chain uses TRBV6-2 or TRBV6-3 and TRBJ2-7; a possible D gene is TRBD2 (6 bases). The V gene lost 6 bases and the J gene lost 2 bases, with 20 bases spanning the gap. Germline CDR1 MNHEY, CDR2 SVGEGT. This CDR3 contains 16 residues. CDR3 residues: CASSDAPGATPYEQYF. CDR3 coding DNA: TGTGCCAGCAGCGACGCCCCGGGAGCGACACCCTACGAGCAGTACTTC.

This clonotype turned up a few times. The CDR3 nucleotides are TGTGCCACCAGTGATACTGCGGAGGGGGGGACCTACAATGAGCAGTTCTTC. Protein product: CATSDTAEGGTYNEQFF. The chain couples TRBV24-1 to TRBJ2-1; D possibly corresponds to TRBD2 (7 bases). The CDR3 has 17 residues. Germline V CDR1 and CDR2: KGHDR, SFDVKD. The V and J ends lost 3 bases and 2 bases respectively, with 16 bases between them.

This rearrangement joins TRBV27 to TRBJ1-2, with D unresolved. The CDR3 covers 14 residues. The germline V gene encodes CDR1 MNHEY and CDR2 SMNVEV (reference sequence). V was pared by 4 bases and J by 6 bases, with 15 bases between. CDR3 amino acids: CASSSLSRMDGYTF. The DNA of the CDR3 is TGTGCCAGCAGTTCCCTCAGCCGGATGGATGGCTACACCTTC.